These 14 T cell receptor beta chains originate from one sample sequenced in a study of identical twins. TCRdb reprocessed the 5' RACE reads with MiXCR, giving one entry per CDR3 protein. The sample lists about 520,000 distinct CDR3 sequences; around 20% were seen once. The same sample was also used in a study of T cells expressing NK-cell markers.

Sample: CD4+ T cells sorted from blood. The receptors were sampled from a woman between 18 and 29 years old in good health.

This clonotype was observed a handful of times. V gene TRBV20-1 combines with J gene TRBJ1-2, with 7 bases fitting TRBD1. From germline, CDR1 is DFQATT and CDR2 SNEGSKA (reference sequence). The junction had 5 bases not matched to a gene; V was cut back by 1 base and J by 0 bases. The CDR3 has 15 amino acids. The CDR3 loop reads CSARAQGVPNYGYTF. The CDR3 DNA follows: TGCAGTGCTAGAGCCCAGGGGGTCCCTAACTATGGCTACACCTTC.

This clonotype showed up just a few times. The genes are TRBV6-2 or TRBV6-3 and TRBJ1-5, with D unclear. The V end lost 3 bases, the J end lost 6 bases, and 9 bases lay between the germline ends. This CDR3 has 13 residues. Germline CDR1 and CDR2: MNHEY and SVGEGT. CDR3 residues: CASSYRSAQPQHF. CDR3 coding DNA: TGTGCCAGCAGTTATCGGTCGGCTCAGCCCCAGCATTTT.

The chain carries TRBV7-2 and TRBJ1-2; tentative D call: TRBD1 (5 bases). Germline V gene lookup returns CDR1 SGHTA and CDR2 FQGNSA. The CDR3 length is 17 residues. V lost 3 bases to trimming and J lost 6 bases, with 23 bases between them. CDR3 loop: CASSLMRVGAEIDGYTF. The CDR3 DNA sequence: TGTGCCAGCAGCTTGATGAGGGTCGGGGCAGAAATAGATGGCTACACCTTC.

The chain uses TRBV6-5 and TRBJ2-7; D is possibly TRBD1 or TRBD2 (7 bases each). Germline V lookup: CDR1 MNHEY, CDR2 SVGAGI. V lost 0 bases to trimming and J lost 7 bases, with 22 bases between them. CDR3 length equals 17 residues. CDR3 in DNA: TGTGCCAGCAGTTACTCGGGAGGGGCGACAGGGTCGAGGGAGCAGTACTTC. Protein: CASSYSGGATGSREQYF.

This clonotype occurred a few times. The chain recombines TRBV7-9 with TRBJ1-2, with TRBD1 matching 8 bases. Germline assignment: CDR1 SEHNR and CDR2 FQNEAQ (reference sequence). The CDR3 has 14 amino acids. Unmatched junction bases numbered 4, after V lost 5 bases and J lost 2 bases. The CDR3 here is CASSAQGANYGYTF. CDR3 coding DNA: TGTGCCAGCAGCGCCCAGGGGGCCAACTATGGCTACACCTTC.

The rearrangement joins TRBV7-3 to TRBJ2-7; 7 bases fit TRBD1. CDR3 length equals 16 residues. Losses at the gene ends were 5 bases for V and 0 bases for J; bases not matched to a gene: 10. Germline CDR1 is SGHTA and CDR2 is FQGTGA. This CDR3 is CASSPGTVFDSYEQYF. Here the CDR3 DNA reads TGTGCCAGCAGCCCCGGGACAGTCTTTGACTCCTACGAGCAGTACTTC.

The rearrangement uses TRBV7-7 and TRBJ2-1; 10 bases align to TRBD2. From germline, CDR1 is SSHAT and CDR2 FNYEAQ (reference sequence). The junction had 9 bases not matched to a gene; V was cut back by 5 bases and J by 5 bases. The CDR3 covers 16 residues. This chain's CDR3 is CASSRRAGGPHNEQFF. DNA for the CDR3: TGTGCCAGCAGCCGACGAGCGGGAGGGCCCCACAATGAGCAGTTCTTC.

This clonotype turned up a few times. V gene TRBV20-1 combines with J gene TRBJ1-2; D is undetermined. The CDR3 loop spans 12 amino acids. Germline loops: CDR1 DFQATT, CDR2 SNEGSKA (reference sequence). The V end lost 3 bases, the J end lost 5 bases, and 10 bases lay between the germline ends. The CDR3 reads CSASPPGYGYTF. CDR3 nucleotides: TGCAGTGCTAGCCCCCCGGGGTATGGCTACACCTTC.

This clonotype was observed a few times. The chain has TRBV6-1 and TRBJ2-4, with D perhaps TRBD1 or TRBD2 (7 bases each). This CDR3 comprises 16 residues. Trimming stripped 6 bases from V and 0 bases from J, with 15 bases between. CDR1 MNHNS and CDR2 SASEGT come from the germline V gene. CDR3 in DNA: TGTGCCAGCAGCCCAGGGGGGGTTGGAGCCAAAAACATTCAGTACTTC. This codes for CASSPGGVGAKNIQYF.

The CDR3 DNA follows: TGTGCCAGCAGCTGGGGCGGGAGTGGGGGCAATGAGCAGTTCTTC. This gives the protein CASSWGGSGGNEQFF. The chain recombines TRBV7-9 with TRBJ2-1, with 7 bases identical to TRBD2. This CDR3 contains 15 residues. Losses at the gene ends were 4 bases for V and 6 bases for J; bases not matched to a gene: 9. Germline CDR1 SEHNR, CDR2 FQNEAQ (reference sequence).

This clonotype was counted between two and nine times. V is TRBV10-3 and J is TRBJ2-7; 7 bases line up with TRBD2. Germline lookup yields CDR1 ENHRY and CDR2 SYGVKD. This CDR3 comprises 15 residues. Trimming took 3 bases from V and 4 from J; bases not matched to a gene: 9. DNA for the CDR3: TGTGCCATCAGTGAACAGGCCGGGAGGACGTACGAGCAGTACTTC. Its protein is CAISEQAGRTYEQYF.

This clonotype was counted a few times. V and J are TRBV7-9 and TRBJ2-1, with 7 bases identical to TRBD2. This CDR3 spans 15 amino acids. The trim removed 4 bases at V and 15 bases at J, leaving 18 bases unmatched. The germline V gene has CDR1 SEHNR and CDR2 FQNEAQ (reference sequence). The CDR3 region is CASSSRRVAGEVLFF. DNA of the CDR3: TGTGCCAGCAGCTCCCGCCGAGTGGCGGGGGAAGTGCTGTTCTTC.

CDR3 region: CASSYRRGTGRSPLHF. DNA of the CDR3: TGTGCCAGCAGTTACCGGCGGGGGACAGGAAGGTCACCCCTCCACTTT. This chain links TRBV6-5 with TRBJ1-6; TRBD1 agrees at 8 bases. V lost 2 bases and J lost 10; bases outside the gene matches: 10. The CDR3 length is 16 residues. Germline CDR1 reads MNHEY; CDR2 reads SVGAGI.

This clonotype has only one observation. The V and J genes are TRBV19 and TRBJ1-1; D perhaps matches TRBD1 (6 bases). From germline, CDR1 is LNHDA and CDR2 SQIVND (reference sequence). The CDR3 contains 13 residues. With 7 bases removed from V and 1 base from J, the gap between germline ends came to 10 bases. CDR3 amino acids: CASKDRTNTEAFF. The CDR3 nucleotides are TGTGCCAGTAAAGACAGGACGAACACTGAAGCTTTCTTT.